This TCR beta chain was identified in a study of T-cell memory formation after mild COVID-19. Study-level information: The study found TCR clusters largely donor specific.

A note on this clonotype: No antigen is known for it.

This CDR3 spans 13 amino acids. Germline V gene lookup returns CDR1 SQVTM and CDR2 ANQGSEA. Trimming took off 7 bases at V and 0 bases at J, with 12 bases between the two ends. From the 5' RACE reads, TCRdb called clonotypes with MiXCR, one entry per CDR3 protein. The sample has around 200,000 distinct CDR3 sequences, over 9.5% seen once; the top ten hold approximately 2.8%. Points from the study as a whole: Those CD4+ clones that contracted were mainly in CM and EM (CD8+ ones in EMRA).

The chain couples TRBV29-1 to TRBJ1-1; D gene ambiguous. The sequenced material came from PBMCs or a T cell subset sorted from them (not recorded which). The origin of this receptor is a man aged 18-30 years who had mild COVID-19 (a few samples of this study predate the infection). Cell type and time point are not known. CDR3 protein: CSAQTALNTEAFF. For the CDR3, the DNA is TGCAGCGCTCAGACGGCCCTGAACACTGAAGCTTTCTTT.